The sequence of this T cell receptor (beta chain) was determined in a study of T cell changes during pregnancy in multiple sclerosis. The V gene's germline CDR1 is SEHNR and CDR2 FQNEAQ (reference sequence). The V and J ends lost 4 bases and 5 bases, in that order; junction bases with no gene match: 11. The CDR3 totals 16 residues. Sequencing was performed with immunoSEQ multiplex PCR; in TCRdb, only in-frame clones are kept and a portion is missing. This sample has around 71,000 clones, with roughly 92% found just once. The TCR originated in a female donor with multiple sclerosis, enrolled in a pregnancy study. Specimen: peripheral blood, collected in the third trimester of pregnancy. The rearrangement uses TRBV7-9 and TRBJ1-5; 7 nucleotides match TRBD1. The CDR3 DNA sequence: TGTGCCAGCAGCTCTGCAGGAAGGGGGCGCGATCAGCCCCAGCATTTT. It translates to CASSSAGRGRDQPQHF.